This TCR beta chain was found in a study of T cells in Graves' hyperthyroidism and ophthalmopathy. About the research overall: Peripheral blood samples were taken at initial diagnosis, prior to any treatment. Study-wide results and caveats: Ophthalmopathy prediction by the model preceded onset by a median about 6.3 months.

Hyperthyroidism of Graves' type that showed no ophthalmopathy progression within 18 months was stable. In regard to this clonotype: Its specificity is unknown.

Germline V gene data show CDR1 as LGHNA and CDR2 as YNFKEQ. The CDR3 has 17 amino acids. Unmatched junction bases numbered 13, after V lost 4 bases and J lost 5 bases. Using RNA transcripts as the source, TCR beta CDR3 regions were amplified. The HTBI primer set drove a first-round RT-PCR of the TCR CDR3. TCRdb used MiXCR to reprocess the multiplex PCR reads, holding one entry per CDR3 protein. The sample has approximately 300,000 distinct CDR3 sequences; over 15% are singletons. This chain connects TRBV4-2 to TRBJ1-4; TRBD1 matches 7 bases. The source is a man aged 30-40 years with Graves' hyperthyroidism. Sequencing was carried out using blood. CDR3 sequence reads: CASSPRGRTGENEKLFF. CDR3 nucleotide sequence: TGTGCCAGCAGCCCCCGAGGGCGAACAGGGGAAAATGAAAAACTGTTTTTT.